One and the same sample provided the 17 T cell receptor beta chains below, sequenced in a study of Graves' ophthalmopathy and Graves' hyperthyroidism. RNA served as the template for amplifying TCR beta CDR3 regions. The workflow started with a first-round RT-PCR run with HTBI primers and then moved on to a second-round multiplex PCR. From the multiplex PCR reads, TCRdb called clonotypes with MiXCR, one entry per CDR3 protein. The sample holds more than 1,000,000 distinct CDR3 sequences, about 35% seen once. Specimen: peripheral blood or thyroid tissue (not recorded which). The receptor set was obtained from an adult man with Graves' hyperthyroidism.

This clonotype has just a few counts. The V call is TRBV7-2, the J call TRBJ1-1, with TRBD1 matching 7 bases. The CDR3 is 12 amino acids. Trimming at V came to 5 bases and at J to 7 bases, leaving 4 bases not matched to a gene. Germline V gene data show CDR1 as SGHTA and CDR2 as FQGNSA. CDR3 protein: CASSQGQIEAFF. CDR3 nucleotide sequence: TGTGCCAGCAGCCAGGGACAGATTGAAGCTTTCTTT.

The genes are TRBV25-1 and TRBJ1-6; 7 bases align to TRBD1. The CDR3 has 13 amino acids. V gave up 8 bases and J gave up 6 bases; unmatched junction bases: 4. Germline CDR1 is MGHDK and CDR2 is SYGVNS. This CDR3 reads CASQGQTNSPLHF. In DNA, the CDR3 is TGTGCCAGCCAGGGACAGACTAATTCACCCCTCCACTTT.

The genes are TRBV2 and TRBJ1-5, with 7 bases identical to TRBD1. V lost 5 bases to trimming and J lost 1 base; unmatched junction nucleotides: 5. The CDR3 spans 15 residues. In germline, CDR1 is SNHLY, CDR2 FYNNEI. The CDR3 DNA follows: TGTGCCAGCAGTCGACCGACAGGGAGCAATCAGCCCCAGCATTTT. Its translation is CASSRPTGSNQPQHF.

Here the CDR3 reads CATSTLPGLVEAFF. The CDR3 region has the DNA TGTGCCACCAGCACCCTCCCAGGGTTGGTGGAGGCTTTCTTT. The rearrangement links TRBV15 to TRBJ1-1, with a weak D call TRBD1 (5 bases). The CDR3 extends over 14 amino acids. Germline loops: CDR1 LNHNV, CDR2 YYDKDF (reference sequence). V lost 4 bases and J 11 bases, leaving 20 bases between the germline ends.

This rearrangement joins TRBV14 to TRBJ2-3; TRBD2 is a possible D gene (5 bases). CDR1 is SGHDN and CDR2 is FVKESK in the germline V gene. With 4 bases removed from V and 8 bases from J, the gap between germline ends came to 13 bases. The CDR3 totals 13 residues. CDR3 protein: CASSPLSRGTQYF. The CDR3 DNA reads as TGTGCCAGCAGCCCGCTGTCTCGGGGTACGCAGTATTTT.

V usage is TRBV13 and J usage is TRBJ2-7; the D gene is possibly TRBD1 (6 bases). V was shortened by 5 bases and J by 3 bases, with 14 bases between the two germline ends. There are 14 residues in the CDR3. Looked up from germline, CDR1 is PRHDT and CDR2 is FYEKMQ (reference sequence). The CDR3 region is CASSRIGQNYEQYF. Written as DNA, the CDR3 is TGTGCCAGCAGCCGTATTGGACAGAACTACGAGCAGTACTTC.

This CDR3 is CASSLSVVREGSNQPQHF. CDR3 nucleotides: TGTGCCAGCAGCTTAAGCGTGGTCAGGGAAGGGAGCAATCAGCCCCAGCATTTT. The chain employs TRBV7-8 and TRBJ1-5; possible D gene TRBD1, 5 bases. V lost 2 bases and J 1 base, leaving 18 bases between the germline ends. The CDR3 totals 18 residues. CDR1 is SGHVS, CDR2 FQNEAQ, per germline.

This clonotype was counted at least ten times. The chain links TRBV10-3 to TRBJ1-5; D gene ambiguous. Germline values: CDR1 ENHRY, CDR2 SYGVKD. Trimming removed 10 bases from V and 0 bases from J, with 16 bases in between. CDR3 length: 15 amino acids. The CDR3 coding sequence is TGTGCCACGATGGCCGGGGAACATAGCAATCAGCCCCAGCATTTT. This encodes CATMAGEHSNQPQHF.

This clonotype was seen repeatedly, ten times or more. The chain uses TRBV20-1 and TRBJ2-5, with D perhaps assigned TRBD1 or TRBD2 (5 bases each). Germline V gives CDR1 DFQATT, CDR2 SNEGSKA (reference sequence). The CDR3 contains 16 residues. V lost 6 bases and J 0 bases, leaving 20 bases between the germline ends. CDR3 nucleotide sequence: TGCAGTGCGACAGAGGCCGAGCGGACGTACCAAGAGACCCAGTACTTC. It specifies CSATEAERTYQETQYF.

V and J are TRBV2 and TRBJ1-4; D may be TRBD1 (6 bases). Germline assignment: CDR1 SNHLY and CDR2 FYNNEI. The ends were cut back, 8 bases at V and 4 bases at J, with 23 bases in the middle. This CDR3 comprises 17 residues. This chain's CDR3 is CASEDVMEGGINEKLFF. CDR3 coding DNA: TGTGCCAGCGAGGACGTCATGGAAGGGGGTATTAATGAAAAACTGTTTTTT.

V and J are TRBV7-2 and TRBJ2-5; 13 bases are shared with TRBD2. The CDR3 consists of 16 residues. The germline CDR1 and CDR2 sequences are SGHTA and FQGNSA. V was pared by 5 bases and J by 5 bases, with 8 bases of the junction left unmatched. For the CDR3, the DNA is TGTGCCAGCAGCCAACCTGGGACTAGCGGGGTGGAGACCCAGTACTTC. Translating it yields CASSQPGTSGVETQYF.

CDR3: CASSVETIYEQYF. For the CDR3, the DNA is TGTGCCAGCAGCGTAGAGACAATCTACGAGCAGTACTTC. The chain has TRBV9 and TRBJ2-7; the D is unclear. CDR1 and CDR2 (germline): SGDLS, YYNGEE. The CDR3 covers 13 residues. V was shortened by 0 bases and J by 3 bases, with 7 bases between the two germline ends.

The gene calls are TRBV11-1 and TRBJ2-7, with 9 bases matching TRBD2. Per the germline V gene, CDR1 is SGHAT and CDR2 is FQDESV (reference sequence). The V segment lost 5 bases and the J segment 7 bases; nucleotides outside the gene matches: 12. The CDR3 has 15 amino acids. CDR3 in amino acids: CASSPRTAGGGEQYF. In DNA, the CDR3 is TGTGCCAGCAGCCCGCGGACAGCGGGAGGTGGGGAGCAGTACTTC. The entire variable domain, with the rest obtained from reference TRBV11-1 and TRBJ2-7, is as follows: EAEVAQSPRYKITEKSQAVAFWCDPISGHATLYWYRQILGQGPELLVQFQDESVVDDSQLPKDRFSAERLKGVDSTLKIQPAELGDSAMYLCASSPRTAGGGEQYFGPGTRLTVT.

This clonotype showed up just a few times. The CDR3 coding sequence is TGTGCCAGCAGTTTGAGTCAGGGGGGTAGTATACTGTTTTTT. It specifies CASSLSQGGSILFF. The chain combines TRBV12-3 or TRBV12-4 with TRBJ1-4, with 7 bases aligning to TRBD1. With 3 bases clipped from V and 13 bases from J, the junction kept 11 bases outside the gene matches. The CDR3 spans 14 residues.

This clonotype was detected only a few times. V and J are TRBV5-4 and TRBJ1-2, with 8 bases lining up with TRBD1. V dropped 4 bases and J dropped 4; count of bases not matched to a gene: 12. Germline loops: CDR1 SGHNT, CDR2 YYREEE (reference sequence). This CDR3 is 16 amino acids long. The chain's CDR3 is CASSLLDRAILYGYTF. The CDR3 DNA follows: TGTGCCAGCAGCCTACTGGACAGGGCTATTCTCTATGGCTACACCTTC.

This clonotype has only a few counts. For the CDR3, the DNA is TGTGCCACCAGTGATCACAGAGAAAATTTACAAGAGACCCAGTACTTC. It translates to CATSDHRENLQETQYF. The rearrangement uses TRBV24-1 and TRBJ2-5; D is ambiguous. This CDR3 contains 16 residues. CDR1 and CDR2 (germline): KGHDR, SFDVKD. Trimming shortened V by 3 bases and J by 2 bases, and 15 bases separated the two germline ends.

A note on this clonotype: Being one base from a much bigger clone, this may be a read error. The rearrangement links TRBV10-3 to TRBJ1-2; unclear D gene. The CDR3 length is 14 residues. Germline CDR1 ENHRY, CDR2 SYGVKD. The CDR3 loop reads CASSPFGVAYGYAF. CDR3 DNA sequence: TGTGCCAGCAGCCCCTTCGGGGTCGCCTATGGCTACGCCTTC.